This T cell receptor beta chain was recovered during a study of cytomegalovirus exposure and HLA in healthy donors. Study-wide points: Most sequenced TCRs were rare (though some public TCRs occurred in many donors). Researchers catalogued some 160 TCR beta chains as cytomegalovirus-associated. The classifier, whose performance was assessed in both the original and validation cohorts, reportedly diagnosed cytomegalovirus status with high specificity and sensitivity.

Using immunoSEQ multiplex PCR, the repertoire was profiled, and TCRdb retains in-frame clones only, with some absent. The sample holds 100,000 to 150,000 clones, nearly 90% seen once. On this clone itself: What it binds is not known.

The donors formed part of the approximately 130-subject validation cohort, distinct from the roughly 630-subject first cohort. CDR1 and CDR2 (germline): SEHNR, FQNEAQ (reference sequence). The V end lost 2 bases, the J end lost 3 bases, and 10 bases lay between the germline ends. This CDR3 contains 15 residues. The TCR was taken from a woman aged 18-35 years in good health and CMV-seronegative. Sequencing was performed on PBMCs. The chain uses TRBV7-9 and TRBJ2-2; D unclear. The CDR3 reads CASSLRLPDTGELFF. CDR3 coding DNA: TGTGCCAGCAGCTTAAGACTCCCGGACACCGGGGAGCTGTTTTTT.